The entry below gives a single T cell receptor beta chain sequence along with its context. This sample is part of a study of CD4 T cells in relation to SARS-CoV-2 and coronaviruses. In the study overall: Patient ages ranged from 21 to 72, median 38.

Germline V gene lookup returns CDR1 SGHTA and CDR2 FQGNSA. V shed 5 bases and J shed 5 bases, with 12 bases lying between them. The CDR3 sequence is 13 residues long. The assay was immunoSEQ multiplex PCR, and TCRdb's table has in-frame clones only and misses some. Among about 37,000 clones listed, 70% to 90% were seen once. The sample was memory CD4+ T cells from PBMCs. The chain uses TRBV7-2 and TRBJ1-2; D remains unclear. This clonotype was sampled from an adult with COVID-19. The CDR3: CASSAGRRYGYTF. The CDR3 DNA is TGTGCCAGCAGCGCGGGTCGGAGGTATGGCTACACCTTC. Full variable domain (rest looked up from reference TRBV7-2 and TRBJ1-2): GAGVSQSPSNKVTEKGKDVELRCDPISGHTALYWYRQSLGQGLEFLIYFQGNSAPDKSGLPSDRFSAERTGGSVSTLTIQRTQQEDSAVYLCASSAGRRYGYTFGSGTRLTVV.